This T cell receptor (beta chain) was recovered during a study of T-cell memory formation after mild COVID-19. Study-level findings and limits: Mainly in CM and EM were contracting CD4+ clones; CD8+ were in EMRA.

TCRdb fed the 5' RACE reads into MiXCR, producing one record per CDR3 protein. The sample lists roughly 500,000 distinct CDR3 sequences; just over 20% were seen once. Trimming removed 4 bases from V and 2 bases from J; junction bases left unmatched: 4. The CDR3 consists of 16 residues. Germline CDR1 is SGHRS and CDR2 is YFSETQ. This clonotype has more than one count but fewer than ten. Its cognate antigen is unknown. The genes are TRBV5-1 and TRBJ1-4; the match to TRBD1 covers 11 bases. Source material: PBMCs or a T cell subset sorted from them (not recorded which). The clonotype was recovered from an adult woman who had mild COVID-19 (a few samples of this study predate the infection). Cell type and time point are not known. The CDR3 region has the DNA TGCGCCAGCAGCCTACGGACAGGGGGCACTAATGAAAAACTGTTTTTT. It specifies CASSLRTGGTNEKLFF.